Reported below is one TCR beta chain. Other nucleotide sequences from this sample produce the same CDR3. Assay: immunoSEQ multiplex PCR; the TCRdb copy retains only in-frame clones and omits some. The sample contains some 150,000 clones, around 84% of which appear only once. These data belong to a study of blood T cell repertoires in COVID-19. This CDR3 comprises 13 residues. V was shortened by 0 bases and J by 5 bases, with 8 bases between the two germline ends. CDR1 is GTSNPN and CDR2 is SVGIG in the germline V gene (reference sequence). The material sequenced was peripheral blood. This chain uses TRBV30 with TRBJ1-5; no definite D call. This receptor was obtained from a human donor in a cohort sampled during active COVID-19. The CDR3 DNA is TGTGCCTGGAGTGTACGCGGCGATCAGCCCCAGCATTTT. This translates into CAWSVRGDQPQHF.